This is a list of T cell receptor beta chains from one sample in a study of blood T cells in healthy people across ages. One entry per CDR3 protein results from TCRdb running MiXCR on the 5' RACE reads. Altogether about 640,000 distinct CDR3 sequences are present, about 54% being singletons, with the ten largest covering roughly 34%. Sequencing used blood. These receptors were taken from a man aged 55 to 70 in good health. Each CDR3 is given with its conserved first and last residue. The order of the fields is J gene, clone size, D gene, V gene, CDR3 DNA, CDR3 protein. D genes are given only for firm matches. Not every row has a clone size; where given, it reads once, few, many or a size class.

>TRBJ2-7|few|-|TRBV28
TGTGCCAGCAGCACCGGGCCCAACTCCTACGAGCAGTACTTC
CASSTGPNSYEQYF
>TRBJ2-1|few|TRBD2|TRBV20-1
TGCAGTGCTAGAGAGGCGGGACTAGCGGGGGCCCTTACCTACAATGAGCAGTTCTTC
CSAREAGLAGALTYNEQFF
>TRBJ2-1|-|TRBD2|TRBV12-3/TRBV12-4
TGTGCCAGCAGCTACGGGGGGGTGGTGAATGAGCAGTTCTTC
CASSYGGVVNEQFF
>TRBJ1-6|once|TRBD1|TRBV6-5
TGTGCCAGCAGCCGGACAGGGGGCATGGATTCACCCCTCCACTTT
CASSRTGGMDSPLHF
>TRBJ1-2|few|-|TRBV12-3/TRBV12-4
TGTGCCAGCAGGCTTGGGACCTATGGCTACACCTTC
CASRLGTYGYTF
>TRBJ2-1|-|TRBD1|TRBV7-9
TGTGCCAGCCAACAGGGGTCTCTCTACAATGAGCAGTTCTTC
CASQQGSLYNEQFF
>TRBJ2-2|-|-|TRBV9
TGTGCCAGCAGCGTAGCCAAGGGGGGCGGTGTCGGGGAGCTGTTTTTT
CASSVAKGGGVGELFF
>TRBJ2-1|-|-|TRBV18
TGTGCCAGCTCACCACCGGGACCCCTCTCCTACAATGAGCAGTTCTTC
CASSPPGPLSYNEQFF
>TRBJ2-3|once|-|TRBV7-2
TGTGCCAGCAGCTTAGTAGTGGGGGGCACAGATATGCAGTATTTT
CASSLVVGGTDMQYF
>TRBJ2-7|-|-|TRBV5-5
TGTGCCAGCATCCGCACCGAGAACCTGGGCTACGAGCAGTACTTC
CASIRTENLGYEQYF
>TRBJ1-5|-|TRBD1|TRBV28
TGTGCCAGCAGTCCCTTCGCGGGACAGGGGGCCAATCAGCCCCAGCATTTT
CASSPFAGQGANQPQHF
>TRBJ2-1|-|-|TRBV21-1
TGTGCCAGCAGCCCCGTCTTGGGGCGTATCAATGAGCAGTTCTTC
CASSPVLGRINEQFF
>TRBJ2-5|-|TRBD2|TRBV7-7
TGTGCCAGCAGCATCACTAGCGGGGGGGTCCGTGAGACCCAGTACTTC
CASSITSGGVRETQYF
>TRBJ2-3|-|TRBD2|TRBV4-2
TGTGCCAGCAGCCAAGGTATCGGGGGGGATAGCACAGATACGCAGTATTTT
CASSQGIGGDSTDTQYF
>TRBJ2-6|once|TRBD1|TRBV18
TGTGCCAGCTCACCGATTACAGGGGCTGGGGCCAACGTCCTGACTTTC
CASSPITGAGANVLTF
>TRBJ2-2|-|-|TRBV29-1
TGCAGCGTTCGGGAGACAGGGAACACCGGGGAGCTGTTTTTT
CSVRETGNTGELFF
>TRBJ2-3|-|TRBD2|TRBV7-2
TGTGCCAGCAGCTTAGCGGCGGGGGGGCATAATACGCAGTATTTT
CASSLAAGGHNTQYF
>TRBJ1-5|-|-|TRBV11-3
TGTGCCAGCAGCTTGGTATCCTCCAAGGGACTTAATCAGCCCCAGCATTTT
CASSLVSSKGLNQPQHF
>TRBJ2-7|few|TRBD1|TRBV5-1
TGCGCCAGCAGCACCGGACAGGGGGCCTACGAGCAGTACTTC
CASSTGQGAYEQYF
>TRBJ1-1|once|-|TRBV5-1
TGCGCCAGCAGTTCACAGAGCTCGAACACTGAAGCTTTCTTT
CASSSQSSNTEAFF
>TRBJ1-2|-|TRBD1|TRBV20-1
TGCAGTGCTGTGACAGGGCCCAAGCCCTACACCTTC
CSAVTGPKPYTF
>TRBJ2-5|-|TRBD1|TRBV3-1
TGTGCCAGCATCCGAGCTACAGGGGCAGGAGAGACCCAGTACTTC
CASIRATGAGETQYF
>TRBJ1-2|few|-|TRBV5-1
TGCGCCAGCAAGGCCGAGGGAGGCTACACCTTC
CASKAEGGYTF
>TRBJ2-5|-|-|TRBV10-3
TGTGCCATCAGATCGGACAACCGGGGGGAGACCCAGTACTTC
CAIRSDNRGETQYF
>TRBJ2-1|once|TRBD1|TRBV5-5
TGTGCCAGCAGCCAGCTAGGGGACAGGGGATACAATGAGCAGTTCTTC
CASSQLGDRGYNEQFF
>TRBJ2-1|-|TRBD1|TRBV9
TGTGCCAGCAGCCCTGGACAGGGGAGGCATGAGCAGTTCTTC
CASSPGQGRHEQFF
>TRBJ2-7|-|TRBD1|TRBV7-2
TGTGCCAGCAGCACCAACAGGGGGGCGGCCTACGAGCAGTACTTC
CASSTNRGAAYEQYF
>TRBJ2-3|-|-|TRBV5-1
TGCGCCAGCAGCCCCACGGTTCAAGATACGCAGTATTTT
CASSPTVQDTQYF
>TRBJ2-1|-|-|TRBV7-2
TGTGCCAGCAGCTTACGCATCTCCTACAATGAGCAGTTCTTC
CASSLRISYNEQFF
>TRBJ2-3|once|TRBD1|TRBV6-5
TGTGCCAGCAGTTATTTCATCGCCGGGACAGGGGGCTCAGGTGGCACAGATACGCAGTATTTT
CASSYFIAGTGGSGGTDTQYF
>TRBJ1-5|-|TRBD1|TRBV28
TGTGCCAGCAGACAAACACAGGGGAGTGGGGATCAGCCCCAGCATTTT
CASRQTQGSGDQPQHF
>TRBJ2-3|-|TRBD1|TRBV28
TGTGCCAGCAATCCTCCCGTGACAGGGGGGGCAGATACGCAGTATTTT
CASNPPVTGGADTQYF
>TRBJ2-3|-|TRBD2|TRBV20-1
TGCAGTGCTAGGGCGTCTAGCGGGGGGAACTCAGATACGCAGTATTTT
CSARASSGGNSDTQYF
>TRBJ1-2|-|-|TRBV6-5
TGTGCCAGTGGGCGGGCCGGGGGTGACACCTTC
CASGRAGGDTF
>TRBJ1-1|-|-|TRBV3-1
TGTGCCAGCAGCCAAGGAACCGGGAGGGAAGCTTTCTTT
CASSQGTGREAFF
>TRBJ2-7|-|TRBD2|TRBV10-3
TGTGCCATTAGACTTAGCGGGGGGGCCTACGAGCAGTACTTC
CAIRLSGGAYEQYF
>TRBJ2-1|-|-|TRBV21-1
TGTGCCTGTAACAGGGGGCCCTACAATGAGCAGTTCTTC
CACNRGPYNEQFF
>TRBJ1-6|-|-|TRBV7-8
TGTGCCAGCAGCACTCGGACAGTTAGCTCCTATAATTCACCCCTCCACTTT
CASSTRTVSSYNSPLHF
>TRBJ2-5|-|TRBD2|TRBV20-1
TGCAGTGCTAGAGAGGGAGGGAAATTCGAGACCCAGTACTTC
CSAREGGKFETQYF
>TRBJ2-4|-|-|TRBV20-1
TGCAGCGAGATCCCTCCTGGTCAAAACATTCAGTACTTC
CSEIPPGQNIQYF
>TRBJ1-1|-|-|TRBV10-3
TGTGCCATCAGGGGCGACAGGAACACTGAAGCTTTCTTT
CAIRGDRNTEAFF
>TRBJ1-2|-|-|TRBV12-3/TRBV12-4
TGTGCCAGCAGTTCCCTCCGAACGTATGGCTACACCTTC
CASSSLRTYGYTF
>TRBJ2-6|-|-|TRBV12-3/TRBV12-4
TGTGCCAGCAGTTTGGTCGGGGTGAGCGGCTCTGGGGCCAACGTCCTGACTTTC
CASSLVGVSGSGANVLTF
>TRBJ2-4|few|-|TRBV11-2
TGTGCCAGCAGCTTAGGGCGGCAGGCCAAAAACATTCAGTACTTC
CASSLGRQAKNIQYF
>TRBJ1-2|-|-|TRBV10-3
TGTGCCACGGCGGACGGCGCTAACTATGGCTACACCTTC
CATADGANYGYTF
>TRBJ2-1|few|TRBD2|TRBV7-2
TGTGCCAGCAGTCCTAGCGGGGGGGCCTTCAATGAGCAGTTCTTC
CASSPSGGAFNEQFF
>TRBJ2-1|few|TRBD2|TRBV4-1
TGCGCCAGCAGCCAAGATTGGGAGGGGACCCACTTCAATGAGCAGTTCTTC
CASSQDWEGTHFNEQFF
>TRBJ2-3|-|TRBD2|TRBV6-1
TGTGCCAGCAGATTTAGCGGGGGGGCCGGAGATACGCAGTATTTT
CASRFSGGAGDTQYF
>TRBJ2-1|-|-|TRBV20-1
TGCAGTGCTAGGCTGAGGCAGGGTGTAGGTGAGCAGTTCTTC
CSARLRQGVGEQFF
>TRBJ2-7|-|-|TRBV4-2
TGTGCCAGCAGCCAAACGGGGGACGGTGCCTACGAGCAGTACTTC
CASSQTGDGAYEQYF
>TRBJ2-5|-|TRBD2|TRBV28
TGTGCCAGCAGTCCCCACGGCGGGGGGACCCAGTACTTC
CASSPHGGGTQYF
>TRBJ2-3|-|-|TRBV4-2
TGTGCCAGCAGCCAACCCAACACGGGGGCCCCTAGCACAGATGCGCAGTATTTT
CASSQPNTGAPSTDAQYF